This entry lists 9 T cell receptor beta chains sequenced from one sample in a study of blood T cells in healthy people across ages. Combining a sample-barcoded 5' primer with a J-beta primer mix, a second PCR ran for 7 to 11 cycles. TCRdb reanalysed the 5' RACE reads using MiXCR and keeps one entry per CDR3 protein. The sample has over 1,300,000 distinct CDR3 sequences; roughly 60% are singletons. The sequencing sample was made of blood. These receptors were taken from a man aged 18 to 35 in good health.

This chain connects TRBV3-1 to TRBJ2-1, with a tentative D call TRBD2 (7 bases). The length of the CDR3 is 16 residues. CDR1 and CDR2 (germline): LGHDT, YNNKEL (reference sequence). V gave up 4 bases and J gave up 4 bases, with 17 bases separating them. The CDR3 DNA sequence: TGTGCCAGCAGCCCCCCGGGGGGACATATATACAATGAGCAGTTCTTC. It translates to CASSPPGGHIYNEQFF.

The gene calls are TRBV12-3 or TRBV12-4 and TRBJ2-1; 9 nucleotides match TRBD1. Losses at the gene ends were 5 bases for V and 7 bases for J; bases not matched to a gene: 9. There are 15 residues in the CDR3. CDR3 region: CASSPGTGIANEQFF. The CDR3 DNA is TGTGCCAGCAGTCCAGGGACAGGGATTGCGAATGAGCAGTTCTTC.

This chain connects TRBV4-1 to TRBJ2-3; possibly TRBD1 or TRBD2 for D (6 bases each). CDR3 length: 15 amino acids. V lost 4 bases and J lost 2, with 13 bases in between. In germline, CDR1 is MGHRA, CDR2 YSYEKL. The CDR3 DNA reads TGCGCCAGCAGCCTCGGACAGCGGGTCACAGATACGCAGTATTTT. Its translation is CASSLGQRVTDTQYF.

The gene calls are TRBV5-5 and TRBJ2-6, with D possibly being TRBD2 (5 bases). The CDR3 totals 16 residues. V was cut by 0 bases and J by 3 bases, with 10 bases left in between. The germline V gene has CDR1 SGHKS and CDR2 YYEKEE (reference sequence). In DNA form, the CDR3 reads TGTGCCAGCAGCTTGGTAACCGGGGATGGGGCCAACGTCCTGACTTTC. It codes for CASSLVTGDGANVLTF.

The gene calls are TRBV14 and TRBJ2-1; 9 bases are a match to TRBD2. V lost 4 bases and J lost 10; bases outside the gene matches: 11. This CDR3 spans 15 amino acids. The germline CDR1 and CDR2 sequences are SGHDN and FVKESK. The CDR3 DNA reads TGTGCCAGCAGCCCGGAAGGGACTAGCTTCTGGGAGCAGTTCTTC. It translates to CASSPEGTSFWEQFF.

This chain uses TRBV7-2 with TRBJ2-5, with TRBD1 identical over 7 bases. The end of the DNA is better explained by TRBJ2-7, so the J call may be wrong. CDR3 length: 12 residues. Germline assignment: CDR1 SGHTA and CDR2 FQGNSA. CDR3 in DNA: TGTACCAGCAGCTTGACAGGGCACGAGCAGTACTTC. Encoded protein: CTSSLTGHEQYF.

This chain connects TRBV7-2 to TRBJ1-6; TRBD1 is a possible D gene (5 bases). This CDR3 has 14 amino acids. V lost 1 base, J lost 8 bases, and 9 bases lay in between. Germline V gives CDR1 SGHTA, CDR2 FQGNSA. In nucleotides, the CDR3 is TGTGCCAGCAGCTTAGTAGGGGAGTATTCACCCCTCCACTTT. This encodes CASSLVGEYSPLHF.

The chain employs TRBV6-5 and TRBJ2-1; TRBD2 agrees at 7 bases. The CDR3 spans 14 residues. The V gene end was trimmed by 2 bases and the J gene end by 9 bases; junction bases not matched to a gene: 7. Germline V gene lookup returns CDR1 MNHEY and CDR2 SVGAGI. The CDR3: CASSYGRAFSEQFF. DNA of the CDR3: TGTGCCAGCAGTTACGGGAGGGCCTTCTCTGAGCAGTTCTTC.

This chain links TRBV7-2 with TRBJ2-5; possible D gene TRBD2, 6 bases. V was pared by 8 bases and J by 11 bases, with 18 bases between. CDR3 length equals 12 residues. Germline V CDR1 and CDR2: SGHTA, FQGNSA. CDR3 nucleotide sequence: TGTGCCAGCTTAGGCACCCAAGGAGGGCAGTACTTC. Its translation: CASLGTQGGQYF.